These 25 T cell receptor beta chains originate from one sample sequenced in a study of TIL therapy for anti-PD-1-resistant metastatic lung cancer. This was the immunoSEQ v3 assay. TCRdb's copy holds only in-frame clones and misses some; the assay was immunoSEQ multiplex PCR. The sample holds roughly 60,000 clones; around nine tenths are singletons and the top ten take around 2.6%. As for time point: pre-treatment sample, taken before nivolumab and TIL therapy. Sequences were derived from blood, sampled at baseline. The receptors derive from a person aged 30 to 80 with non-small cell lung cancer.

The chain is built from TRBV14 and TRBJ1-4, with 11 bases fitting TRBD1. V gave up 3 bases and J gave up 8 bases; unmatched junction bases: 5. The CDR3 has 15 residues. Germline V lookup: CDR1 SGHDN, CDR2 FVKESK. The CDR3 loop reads CASSHRTGGREKLFF. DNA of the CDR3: TGTGCCAGCAGCCACCGGACAGGGGGCAGAGAAAAACTGTTTTTT.

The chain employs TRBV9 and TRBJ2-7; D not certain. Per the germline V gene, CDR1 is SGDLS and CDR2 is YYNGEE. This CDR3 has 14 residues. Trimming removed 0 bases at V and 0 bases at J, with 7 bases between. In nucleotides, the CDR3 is TGTGCCAGCAGCGTAGGTGAGAGCTCCTACGAGCAGTACTTC. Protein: CASSVGESSYEQYF.

The CDR3 DNA follows: TGTGCCAGCACAAGAGGGAACGGTAACTATGGCTACACCTTC. As protein: CASTRGNGNYGYTF. The chain employs TRBV6-5 and TRBJ1-2, with D hard to call. The V and J ends lost 7 bases and 1 base respectively, with 13 bases between them. Germline-derived CDR1 and CDR2 are MNHEY and SVGAGI. CDR3 length equals 14 residues.

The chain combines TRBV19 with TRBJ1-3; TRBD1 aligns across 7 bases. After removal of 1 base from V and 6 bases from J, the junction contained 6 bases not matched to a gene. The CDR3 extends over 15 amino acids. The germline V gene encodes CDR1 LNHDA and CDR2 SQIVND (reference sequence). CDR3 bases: TGTGCCAGTAGTATAGGGACAGGAGTCGCAAACACCATATATTTT. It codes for CASSIGTGVANTIYF.

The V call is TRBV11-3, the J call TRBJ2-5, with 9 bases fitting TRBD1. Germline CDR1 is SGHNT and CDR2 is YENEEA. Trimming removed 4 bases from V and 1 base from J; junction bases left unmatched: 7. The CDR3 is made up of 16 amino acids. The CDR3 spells CASSYRGRLGQETQYF. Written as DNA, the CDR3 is TGTGCCAGCAGCTACAGGGGGCGACTGGGCCAAGAGACCCAGTACTTC.

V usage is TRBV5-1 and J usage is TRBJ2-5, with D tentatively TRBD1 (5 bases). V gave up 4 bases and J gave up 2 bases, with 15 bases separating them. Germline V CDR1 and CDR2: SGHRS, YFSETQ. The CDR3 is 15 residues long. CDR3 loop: CASSPLDSQQETQYF. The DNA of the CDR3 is TGCGCCAGCAGCCCCCTCGACAGCCAACAAGAGACCCAGTACTTC.

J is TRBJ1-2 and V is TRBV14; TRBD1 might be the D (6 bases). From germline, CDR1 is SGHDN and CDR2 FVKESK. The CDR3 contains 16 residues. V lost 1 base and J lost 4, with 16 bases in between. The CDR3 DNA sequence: TGTGCCAGCAGCCAAGGTGGGGGGGCGTCCACCTATGGCTACACCTTC. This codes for CASSQGGGASTYGYTF.

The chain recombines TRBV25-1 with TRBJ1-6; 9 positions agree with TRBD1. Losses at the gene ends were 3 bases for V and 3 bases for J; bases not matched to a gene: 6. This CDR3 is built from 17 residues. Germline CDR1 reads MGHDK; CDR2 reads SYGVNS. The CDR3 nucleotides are TGTGCCAGCAGTGATGTACAGGGGGCTAACTATAATTCACCCCTCCACTTT. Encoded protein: CASSDVQGANYNSPLHF.

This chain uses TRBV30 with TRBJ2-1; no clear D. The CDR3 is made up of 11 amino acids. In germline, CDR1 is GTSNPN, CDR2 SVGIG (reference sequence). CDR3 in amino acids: CAFWGYNEQFF. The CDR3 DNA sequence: TGTGCGTTTTGGGGTTACAATGAGCAGTTCTTC.

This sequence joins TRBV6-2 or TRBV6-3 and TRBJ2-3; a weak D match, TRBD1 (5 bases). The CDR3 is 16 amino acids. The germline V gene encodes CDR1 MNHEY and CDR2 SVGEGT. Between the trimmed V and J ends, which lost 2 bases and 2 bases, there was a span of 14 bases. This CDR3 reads CASSYGPGPLTDTQYF. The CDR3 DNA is TGTGCCAGCAGTTACGGTCCAGGGCCTCTCACAGATACGCAGTATTTT.

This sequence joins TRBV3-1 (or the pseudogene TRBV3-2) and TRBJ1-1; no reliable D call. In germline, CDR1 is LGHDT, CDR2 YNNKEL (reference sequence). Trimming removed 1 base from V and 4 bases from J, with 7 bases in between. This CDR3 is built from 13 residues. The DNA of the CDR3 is TGTGCCAGCAGCCAAGGGAGAGGCACTGAAGCTTTCTTT. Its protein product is CASSQGRGTEAFF.

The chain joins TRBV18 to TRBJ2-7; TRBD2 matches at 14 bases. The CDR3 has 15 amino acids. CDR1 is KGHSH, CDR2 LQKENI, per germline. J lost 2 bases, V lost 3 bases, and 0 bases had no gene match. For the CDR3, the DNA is TGTGCCAGCTCACCGACTAGCGGGGGGGCCTACGAGCAGTACTTC. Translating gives CASSPTSGGAYEQYF.

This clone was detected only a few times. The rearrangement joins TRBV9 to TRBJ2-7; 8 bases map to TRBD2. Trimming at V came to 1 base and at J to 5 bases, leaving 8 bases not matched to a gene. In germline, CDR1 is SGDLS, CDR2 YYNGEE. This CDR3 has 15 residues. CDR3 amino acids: CASSVWAGGPNEQYF. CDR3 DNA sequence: TGTGCCAGCAGCGTATGGGCGGGAGGCCCTAACGAGCAGTACTTC.

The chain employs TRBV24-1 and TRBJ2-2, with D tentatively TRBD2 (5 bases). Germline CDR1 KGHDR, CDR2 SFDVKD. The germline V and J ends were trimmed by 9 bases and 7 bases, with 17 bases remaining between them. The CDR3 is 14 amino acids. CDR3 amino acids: CATVRTGVYGELFF. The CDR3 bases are TGTGCCACCGTTAGGACCGGGGTCTACGGGGAGCTGTTTTTT.

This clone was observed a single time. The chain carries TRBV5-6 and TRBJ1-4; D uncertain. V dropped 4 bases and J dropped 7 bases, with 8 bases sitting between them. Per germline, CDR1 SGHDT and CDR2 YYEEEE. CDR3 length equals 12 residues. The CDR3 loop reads CASSMVGEKLFF. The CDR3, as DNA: TGTGCCAGCAGCATGGTTGGTGAAAAACTGTTTTTT.

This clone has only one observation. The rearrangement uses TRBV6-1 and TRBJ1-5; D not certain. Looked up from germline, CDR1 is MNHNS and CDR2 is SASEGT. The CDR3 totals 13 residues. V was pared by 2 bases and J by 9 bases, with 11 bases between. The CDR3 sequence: CASSEREQGPQHF. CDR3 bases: TGTGCCAGCAGTGAAAGGGAACAAGGGCCCCAGCATTTT.

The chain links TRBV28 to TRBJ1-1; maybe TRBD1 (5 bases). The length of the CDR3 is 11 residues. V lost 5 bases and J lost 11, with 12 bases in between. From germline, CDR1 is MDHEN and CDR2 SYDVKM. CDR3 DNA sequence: TGTGCCAGCAGTACGGTCGGGGCGGCTTTCTTT. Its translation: CASSTVGAAFF.

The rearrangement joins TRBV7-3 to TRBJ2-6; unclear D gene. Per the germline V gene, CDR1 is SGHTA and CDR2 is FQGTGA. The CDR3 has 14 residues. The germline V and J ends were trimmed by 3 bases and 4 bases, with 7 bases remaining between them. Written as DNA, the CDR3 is TGTGCCAGCAGCTTTGGCGGCGGGGCCAACGTCCTGACTTTC. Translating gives CASSFGGGANVLTF.

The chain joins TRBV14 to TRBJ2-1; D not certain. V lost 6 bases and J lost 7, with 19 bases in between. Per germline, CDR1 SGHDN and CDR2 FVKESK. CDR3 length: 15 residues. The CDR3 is CASSSYPQKNNEQFF. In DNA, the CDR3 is TGTGCCAGCAGTAGTTACCCCCAGAAGAATAATGAGCAGTTCTTC.

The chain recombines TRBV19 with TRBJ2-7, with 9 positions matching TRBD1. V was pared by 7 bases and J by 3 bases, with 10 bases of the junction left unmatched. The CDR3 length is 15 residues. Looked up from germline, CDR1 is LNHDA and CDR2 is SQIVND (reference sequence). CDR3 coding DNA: TGTGCCAGTACCCTTGCCGGGACAGGGTTCTACGAGCAGTACTTC. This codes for CASTLAGTGFYEQYF.

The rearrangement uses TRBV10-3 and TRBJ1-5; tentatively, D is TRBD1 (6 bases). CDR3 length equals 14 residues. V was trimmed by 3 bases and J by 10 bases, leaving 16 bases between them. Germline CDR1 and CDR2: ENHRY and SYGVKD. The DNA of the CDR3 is TGTGCCATCAGTGATACAGATACAGGGTATCCCCAGCATTTT. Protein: CAISDTDTGYPQHF.

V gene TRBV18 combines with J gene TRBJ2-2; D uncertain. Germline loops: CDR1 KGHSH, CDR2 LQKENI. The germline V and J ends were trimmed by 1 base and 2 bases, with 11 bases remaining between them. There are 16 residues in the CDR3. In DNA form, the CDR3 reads TGTGCCAGCTCACCACGGGTGGGCAGAAACACCGGGGAGCTGTTTTTT. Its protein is CASSPRVGRNTGELFF.

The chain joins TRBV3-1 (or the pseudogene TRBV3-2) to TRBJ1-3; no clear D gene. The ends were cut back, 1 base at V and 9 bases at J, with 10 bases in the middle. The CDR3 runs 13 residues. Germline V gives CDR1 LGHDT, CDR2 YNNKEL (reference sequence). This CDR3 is CASSQGTGGTIYF. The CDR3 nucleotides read TGTGCCAGCAGCCAAGGGACCGGAGGCACCATATATTTT.

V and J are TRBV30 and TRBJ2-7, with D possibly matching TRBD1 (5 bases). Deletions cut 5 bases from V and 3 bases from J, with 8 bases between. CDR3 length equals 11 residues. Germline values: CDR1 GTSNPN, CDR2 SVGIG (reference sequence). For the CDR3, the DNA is TGTGCCTGGGGGGCCTACTACGAGCAGTACTTC. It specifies CAWGAYYEQYF.

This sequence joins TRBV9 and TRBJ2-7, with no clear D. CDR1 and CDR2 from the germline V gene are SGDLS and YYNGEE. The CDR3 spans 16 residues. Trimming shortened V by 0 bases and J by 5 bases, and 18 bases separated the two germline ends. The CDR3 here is CASSVGVTASTDEQYF. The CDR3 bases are TGTGCCAGCAGCGTAGGCGTTACGGCCTCTACGGACGAGCAGTACTTC.